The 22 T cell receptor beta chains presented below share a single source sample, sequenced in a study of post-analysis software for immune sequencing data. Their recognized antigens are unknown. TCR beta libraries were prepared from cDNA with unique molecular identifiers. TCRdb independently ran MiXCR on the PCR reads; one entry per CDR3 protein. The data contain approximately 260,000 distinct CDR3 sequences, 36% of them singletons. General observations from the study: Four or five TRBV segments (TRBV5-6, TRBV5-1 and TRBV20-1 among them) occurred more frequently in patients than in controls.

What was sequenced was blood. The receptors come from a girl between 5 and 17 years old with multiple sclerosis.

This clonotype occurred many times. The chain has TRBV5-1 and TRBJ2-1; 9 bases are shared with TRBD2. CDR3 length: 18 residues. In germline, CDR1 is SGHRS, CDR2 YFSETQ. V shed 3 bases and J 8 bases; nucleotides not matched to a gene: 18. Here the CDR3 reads CASSSARRGGIIMDEQFF. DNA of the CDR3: TGCGCCAGCAGCTCCGCCCGGCGGGGGGGCATTATAATGGATGAGCAGTTCTTC.

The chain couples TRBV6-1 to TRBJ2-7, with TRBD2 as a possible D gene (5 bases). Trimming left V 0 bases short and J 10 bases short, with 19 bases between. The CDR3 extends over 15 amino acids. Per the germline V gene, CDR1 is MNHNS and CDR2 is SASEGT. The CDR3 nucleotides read TGTGCCAGCAGTGAAGCTCCAATAGGACCGGAGGCCCAGTACTTC. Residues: CASSEAPIGPEAQYF.

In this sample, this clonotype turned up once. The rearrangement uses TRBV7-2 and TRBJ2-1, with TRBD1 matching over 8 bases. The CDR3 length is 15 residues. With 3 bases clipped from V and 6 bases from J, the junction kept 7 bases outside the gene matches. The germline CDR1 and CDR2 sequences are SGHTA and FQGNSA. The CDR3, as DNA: TGTGCCAGCAGCTTCAATTCCAGGGGGCGCAATGAGCAGTTCTTC. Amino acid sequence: CASSFNSRGRNEQFF. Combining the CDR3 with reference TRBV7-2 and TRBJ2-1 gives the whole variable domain GAGVSQSPSNKVTEKGKDVELRCDPISGHTALYWYRQSLGQGLEFLIYFQGNSAPDKSGLPSDRFSAERTGGSVSTLTIQRTQQEDSAVYLCASSFNSRGRNEQFFGPGTRLTVL.

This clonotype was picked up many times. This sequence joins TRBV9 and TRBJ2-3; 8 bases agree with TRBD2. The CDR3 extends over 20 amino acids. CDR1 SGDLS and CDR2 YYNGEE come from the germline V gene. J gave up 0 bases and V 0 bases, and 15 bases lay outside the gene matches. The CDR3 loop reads CASSVVPAGVAPTSTDTQYF. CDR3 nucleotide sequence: TGTGCCAGCAGCGTAGTGCCAGCGGGAGTCGCACCCACTAGCACAGATACGCAGTATTTT.

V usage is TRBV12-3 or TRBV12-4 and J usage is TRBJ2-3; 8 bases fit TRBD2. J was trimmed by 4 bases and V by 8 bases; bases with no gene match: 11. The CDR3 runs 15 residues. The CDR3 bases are TGTGCCAGCGGCCCCGGAGCGGGAGAATCAGATACGCAGTATTTT. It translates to CASGPGAGESDTQYF.

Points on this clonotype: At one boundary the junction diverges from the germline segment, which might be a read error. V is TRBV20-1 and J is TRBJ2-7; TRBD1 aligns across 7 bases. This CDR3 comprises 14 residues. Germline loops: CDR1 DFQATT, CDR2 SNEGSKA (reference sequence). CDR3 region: CSARDVKGAYEQYF. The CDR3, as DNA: TGTAGTGCTAGAGATGTTAAGGGGGCTTACGAGCAGTACTTC.

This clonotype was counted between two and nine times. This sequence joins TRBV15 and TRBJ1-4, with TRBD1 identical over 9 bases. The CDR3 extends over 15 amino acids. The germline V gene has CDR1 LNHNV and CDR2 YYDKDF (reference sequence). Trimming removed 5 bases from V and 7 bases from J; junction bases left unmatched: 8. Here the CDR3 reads CATSREGTGTEKLFF. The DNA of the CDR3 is TGTGCCACCAGCCGCGAGGGGACAGGGACTGAAAAACTGTTTTTT. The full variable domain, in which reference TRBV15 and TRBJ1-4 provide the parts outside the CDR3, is DAMVIQNPRYQVTQFGKPVTLSCSQTLNHNVMYWYQQKSSQAPKLLFHYYDKDFNNEADTPDNFQSRRPNTSFCFLDIRSPGLGDTAMYLCATSREGTGTEKLFFGSGTQLSVL.

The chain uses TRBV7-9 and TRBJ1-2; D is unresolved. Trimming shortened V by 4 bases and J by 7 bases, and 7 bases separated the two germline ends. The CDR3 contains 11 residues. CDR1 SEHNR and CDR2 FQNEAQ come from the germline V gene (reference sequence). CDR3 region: CASSSTVGYTF. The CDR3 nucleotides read TGTGCCAGCAGCTCCACTGTTGGCTACACCTTC.

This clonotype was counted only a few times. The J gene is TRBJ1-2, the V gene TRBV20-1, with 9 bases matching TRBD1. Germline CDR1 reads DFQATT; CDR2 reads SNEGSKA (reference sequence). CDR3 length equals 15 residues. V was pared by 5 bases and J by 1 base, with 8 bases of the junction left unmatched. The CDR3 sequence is CSAGTRDRDNYGYTF. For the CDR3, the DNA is TGCAGTGCTGGAACCCGGGACAGGGATAACTATGGCTACACCTTC.

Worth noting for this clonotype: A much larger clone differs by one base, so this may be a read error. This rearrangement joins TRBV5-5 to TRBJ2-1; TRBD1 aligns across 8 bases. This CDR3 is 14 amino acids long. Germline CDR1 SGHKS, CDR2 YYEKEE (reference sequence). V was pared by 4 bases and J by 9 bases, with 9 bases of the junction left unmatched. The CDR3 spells CASSLGSGGSEQFF. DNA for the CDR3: TGTGCCAGCAGCCTCGGTTCAGGGGGCAGTGAGCAGTTCTTC.

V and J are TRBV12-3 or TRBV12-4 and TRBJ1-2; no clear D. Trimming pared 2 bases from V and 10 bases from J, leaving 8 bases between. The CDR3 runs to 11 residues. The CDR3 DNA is TGTGCCAGCAGTTTAAGGAGGGACTACACCTTC. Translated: CASSLRRDYTF.

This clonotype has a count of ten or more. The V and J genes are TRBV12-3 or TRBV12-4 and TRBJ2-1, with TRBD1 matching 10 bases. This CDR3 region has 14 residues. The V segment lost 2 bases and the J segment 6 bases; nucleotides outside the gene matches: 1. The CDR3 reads CASSLWTGGNEQFF. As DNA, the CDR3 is TGTGCCAGCAGTTTATGGACAGGGGGCAATGAGCAGTTCTTC.

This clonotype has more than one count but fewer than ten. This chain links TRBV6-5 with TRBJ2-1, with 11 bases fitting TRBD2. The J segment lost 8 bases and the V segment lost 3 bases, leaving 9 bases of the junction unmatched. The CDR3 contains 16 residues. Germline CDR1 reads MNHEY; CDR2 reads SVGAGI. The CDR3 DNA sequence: TGTGCCAGCAGTTATAGTGTGACTAGCGGGATCTATGAGCAGTTCTTC. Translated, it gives CASSYSVTSGIYEQFF.

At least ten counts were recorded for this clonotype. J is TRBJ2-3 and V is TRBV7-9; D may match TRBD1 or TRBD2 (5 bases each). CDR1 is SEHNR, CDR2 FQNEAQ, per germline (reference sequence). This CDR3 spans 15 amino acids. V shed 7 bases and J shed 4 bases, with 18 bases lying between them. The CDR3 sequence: CASTKPGRGADTQYF. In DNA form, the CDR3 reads TGTGCCAGCACCAAACCTGGCAGAGGGGCAGATACGCAGTATTTT.

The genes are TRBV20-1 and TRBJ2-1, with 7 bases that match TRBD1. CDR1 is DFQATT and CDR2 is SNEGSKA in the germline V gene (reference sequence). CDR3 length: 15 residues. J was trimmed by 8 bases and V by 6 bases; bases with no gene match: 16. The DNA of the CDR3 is TGCAGTGCATTCCGCCCGAGGGGGCTAGAGGATGAGCAGTTCTTC. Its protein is CSAFRPRGLEDEQFF.

CDR3 region: CASSDLGLAGVLAKNIQYF. The CDR3 nucleotides are TGTGCCAGCAGTGACCTGGGACTAGCGGGGGTACTAGCCAAAAACATTCAGTACTTC. The V and J genes are TRBV6-4 and TRBJ2-4; 14 bases align to TRBD2. Germline-derived CDR1 and CDR2 are MRHNA and SNTAGT. J lost 0 bases, V lost 2 bases, and 6 bases had no gene match. The CDR3 runs 19 residues.

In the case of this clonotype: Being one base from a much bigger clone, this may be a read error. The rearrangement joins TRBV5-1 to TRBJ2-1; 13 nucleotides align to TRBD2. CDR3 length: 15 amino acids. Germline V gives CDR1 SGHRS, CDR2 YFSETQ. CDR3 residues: CANSLGTSGTVEQFF. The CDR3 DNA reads TGCGCCAACAGCTTAGGGACTAGCGGGACAGTTGAGCAGTTCTTC.

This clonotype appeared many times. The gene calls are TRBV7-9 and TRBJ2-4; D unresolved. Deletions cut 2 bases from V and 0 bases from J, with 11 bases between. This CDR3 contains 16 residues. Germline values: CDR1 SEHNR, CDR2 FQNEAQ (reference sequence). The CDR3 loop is CASSLTLTQAKNIQYF. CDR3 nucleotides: TGTGCCAGCAGCTTAACGCTAACCCAAGCCAAAAACATTCAGTACTTC.

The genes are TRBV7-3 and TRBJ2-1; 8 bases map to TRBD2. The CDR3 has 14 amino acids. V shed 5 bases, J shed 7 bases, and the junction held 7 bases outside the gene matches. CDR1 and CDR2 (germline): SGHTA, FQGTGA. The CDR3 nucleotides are TGTGCCAGCAGCCCCTCGGGAGGGCGGAATGAGCAGTTCTTC. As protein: CASSPSGGRNEQFF.

In DNA, the CDR3 is TGTGCCAGCTCACCAAAGGGGAACACTGAAGCTTTCTTT. It codes for CASSPKGNTEAFF. The gene calls are TRBV18 and TRBJ1-1, with D hard to call. Looked up from germline, CDR1 is KGHSH and CDR2 is LQKENI. Trimming removed 2 bases at V and 1 base at J, with 5 bases between. The CDR3 contains 13 residues.

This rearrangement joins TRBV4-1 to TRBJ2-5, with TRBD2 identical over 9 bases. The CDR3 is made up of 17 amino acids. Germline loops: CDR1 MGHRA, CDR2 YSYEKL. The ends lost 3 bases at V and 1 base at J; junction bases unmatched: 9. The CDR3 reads CASSHAPGLAGQETQYF. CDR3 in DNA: TGCGCCAGCAGCCACGCCCCGGGACTAGCCGGCCAAGAGACCCAGTACTTC.

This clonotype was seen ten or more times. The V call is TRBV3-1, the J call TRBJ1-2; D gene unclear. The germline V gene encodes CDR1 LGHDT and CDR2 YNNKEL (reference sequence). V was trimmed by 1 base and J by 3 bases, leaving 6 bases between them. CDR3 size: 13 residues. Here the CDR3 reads CASSQVADYGYTF. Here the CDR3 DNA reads TGTGCCAGCAGCCAAGTGGCAGACTATGGCTACACCTTC.